The entry below describes one T cell receptor beta chain. This entry comes from a study of blood T cell repertoires in COVID-19. Looking at the study overall: T cells, B-cell-depleted T cells, or PBMCs provided the cDNA or gDNA that served as material.

Method: immunoSEQ multiplex PCR; TCRdb's copy keeps in-frame clones and lacks some. The sample includes more than 400,000 clones, 75% to 90% of them seen just once. Sample: PBMCs or T cells enriched from blood (not recorded which). This TCR was sampled from a woman younger than 30 who had recovered from COVID-19.

The CDR3 DNA sequence: TGTGCCAGCAGCTCCGCGGGGACTGGAAACACCATATATTTT. Translation: CASSSAGTGNTIYF. The chain employs TRBV9 and TRBJ1-3, with D unclear. The CDR3 loop spans 14 amino acids. The V gene's germline CDR1 is SGDLS and CDR2 YYNGEE. Trimming took off 4 bases at V and 2 bases at J, with 10 bases between the two ends.